The sequence of this T cell receptor (beta chain) was determined in a study of CD8+ T cells in alopecia areata. Across the whole study: Twice a day, 5 to 10 mg of oral tofacitinib was administered to treated patients. Study results and limitations: Possibly because of HLA-related factors, TCR sharing was less clear across patients than in mice.

Following extraction, RNA underwent reverse transcription to cDNA, which served as the sequencing template. Measured with immunoSEQ multiplex PCR; TCRdb has only the in-frame clones, and not every one. The sample records about 150,000 clones, around 50% being singletons. Samples from alopecia areata patients were lesional scalp punch biopsies and peripheral blood. Sorted populations comprised CD4+ and CD8+ T cells obtained from PBMCs. Germline CDR1 reads SGDLS; CDR2 reads YYNGEE. Trimming cost V 4 bases and J 7 bases, with 15 bases left between them. This CDR3 comprises 13 residues. Regarding this clone: Its antigen is not identified.

The receptor was isolated from a human donor with alopecia areata. Specimen: CD4+ T cells sorted from blood. The chain recombines TRBV9 with TRBJ2-7; D possibly corresponds to TRBD2 (7 bases). Here the CDR3 DNA reads TGTGCCAGCAGCCCCCGAGGGGGGGGAGAGCAGTACTTC. Translation: CASSPRGGGEQYF.